This T cell receptor (beta chain) emerged from a study of T cells after yellow fever vaccination. Study-wide background: The fractions with low cell numbers were processed using SMART-Seq v4 Ultra Low Input.

Germline loops: CDR1 SGHRS, CDR2 YFSETQ. The CDR3 spans 14 residues. V was pared by 4 bases and J by 1 base, with 4 bases of the junction left unmatched. 5'RACE template switching added a universal primer site and UMIs to TCR cDNA. TCRdb used MiXCR to reprocess the 5' RACE reads, holding one entry per CDR3 protein. Here the sample spans some 350,000 distinct CDR3 sequences, approximately 4% being singletons. Findings of the study overall: Though it reached lower strength, the secondary response hit its peak faster, day 5 versus 15. At 95% to 96% for CD4 and about 88% for CD8, most primary-vaccination clones showed up again after the booster.

This clonotype was counted at least ten times. What it binds is unknown. The rearrangement uses TRBV5-1 and TRBJ1-1; 7 bases line up with TRBD1. The source was PBMCs, collected 5 days after the yellow fever booster vaccination. This sequence was found in a man aged 18-30 years who received the YFV17D yellow fever vaccine. CDR3 coding DNA: TGCGCCAGCAGCCCGGACAGGCCGAACACTGAAGCTTTCTTT. Amino acids: CASSPDRPNTEAFF.